This TCR beta chain stems from a study of cytomegalovirus exposure and HLA in healthy donors. Points from the study as a whole: One cluster of highly shared sequence variants probably arose as a sequencing artifact.

V was shortened by 0 bases and J by 0 bases, with 11 bases between the two germline ends. CDR3 length: 16 amino acids. Germline values: CDR1 LGHNA, CDR2 YSLEER. Though nominally healthy at sampling, donors likely had unrecorded immune exposures. PCR involved 60 Vbeta and 13 Jbeta primers. Only in-frame clones appear in the TCRdb table, and some are missing; sequencing was by immunoSEQ multiplex PCR. This table has 150,000 to 200,000 clones, around 73% appearing once. About this clone itself: The target antigen is unknown. The identical CDR3 is also encoded by other nucleotide sequences in the sample.

The clonotype was recovered from a male donor in good health and CMV-seronegative. This rearrangement joins TRBV4-3 to TRBJ1-2; D is possibly TRBD1 (5 bases). Specimen: PBMCs. CDR3 nucleotide sequence: TGCGCCAGCAGCCAAGATCGGGGGGGATCTAACTATGGCTACACCTTC. Protein: CASSQDRGGSNYGYTF.